This T cell receptor (beta chain) is from a study of T cell responses to AZD1222 COVID-19 vaccine. Trimming stripped 5 bases from V and 5 bases from J, with 12 bases between. The germline gives CDR1 SEHNR, CDR2 FQNEAQ (reference sequence). The CDR3 loop spans 14 amino acids. This clone has only a few counts. The data were produced by immunoSEQ multiplex PCR, yet TCRdb's version contains in-frame clones alone and is incomplete. Of 70,000 or so clones in the sample, about four fifths are singletons; the top ten hold over 20%. The clonotype comes from an adult in good health. Sequenced here: peripheral blood, sampled on day 0 of MenACWY control vaccination. This chain connects TRBV7-9 to TRBJ2-2; D may correspond to TRBD1 or TRBD2 (5 bases each). CDR3 amino acids: CASSIIGATGELFF. For the CDR3, the DNA is TGTGCCAGCAGCATTATCGGGGCGACCGGGGAGCTGTTTTTT.